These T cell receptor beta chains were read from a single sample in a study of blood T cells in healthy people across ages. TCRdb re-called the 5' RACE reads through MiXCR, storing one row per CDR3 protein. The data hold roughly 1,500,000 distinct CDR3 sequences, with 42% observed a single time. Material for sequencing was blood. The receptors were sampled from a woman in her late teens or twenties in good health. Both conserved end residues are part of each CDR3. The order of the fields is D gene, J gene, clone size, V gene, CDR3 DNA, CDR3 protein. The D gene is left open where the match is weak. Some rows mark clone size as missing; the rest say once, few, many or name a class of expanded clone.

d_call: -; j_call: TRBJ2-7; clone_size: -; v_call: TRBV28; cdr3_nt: TGTGCCAGCGGATTGCTAAAAGACAGTCCCTACGAGCAGTACTTC; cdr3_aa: CASGLLKDSPYEQYF
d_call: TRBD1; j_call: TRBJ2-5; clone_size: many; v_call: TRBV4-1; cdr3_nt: TGCGCCAGCAGCCAAGGACAGGGGTACCAAGAGACCCAGTACTTC; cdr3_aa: CASSQGQGYQETQYF
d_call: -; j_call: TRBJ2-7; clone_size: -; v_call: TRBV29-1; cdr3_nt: TGCAGCGCTGTGGCCCGGGACGGTCCTTCCTACGACGAGCAGTACTTC; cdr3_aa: CSAVARDGPSYDEQYF
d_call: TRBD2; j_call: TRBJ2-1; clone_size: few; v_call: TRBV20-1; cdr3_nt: TGCAGTGCTACCATGACTAGCGGGGGAAACAATGAGCAGTTCTTC; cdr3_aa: CSATMTSGGNNEQFF
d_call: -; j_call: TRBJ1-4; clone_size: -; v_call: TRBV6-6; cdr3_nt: TGTGCCGCCAAATTCCGCGGGCAGGGGACTGAAAAACTGTTTTTT; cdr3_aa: CAAKFRGQGTEKLFF
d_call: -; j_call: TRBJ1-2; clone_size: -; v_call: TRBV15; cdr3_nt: TGTGCCACCAGCAAAGCCCAGGGACCGGATGGCTACACCTTC; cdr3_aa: CATSKAQGPDGYTF
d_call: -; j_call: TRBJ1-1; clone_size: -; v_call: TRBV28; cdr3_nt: TGTGCCAGCAGTTTGGTCACCCCGAACACTGAAGCTTTCTTT; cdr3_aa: CASSLVTPNTEAFF
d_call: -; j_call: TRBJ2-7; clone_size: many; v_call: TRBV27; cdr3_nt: TGTGCCAGCAGGCCCGGGACACCTTACGAGCAGTACTTC; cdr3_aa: CASRPGTPYEQYF
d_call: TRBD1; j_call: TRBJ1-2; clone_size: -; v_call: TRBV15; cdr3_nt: TGTGCCACCAGCAGAGTAGCAGGGGGCGAATTTGACTATGGCTACACCTTC; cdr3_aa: CATSRVAGGEFDYGYTF
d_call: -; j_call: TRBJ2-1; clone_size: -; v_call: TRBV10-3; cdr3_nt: TGTGCCATCAGTGAGGCACGTGAGCAGTTCTTC; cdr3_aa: CAISEAREQFF